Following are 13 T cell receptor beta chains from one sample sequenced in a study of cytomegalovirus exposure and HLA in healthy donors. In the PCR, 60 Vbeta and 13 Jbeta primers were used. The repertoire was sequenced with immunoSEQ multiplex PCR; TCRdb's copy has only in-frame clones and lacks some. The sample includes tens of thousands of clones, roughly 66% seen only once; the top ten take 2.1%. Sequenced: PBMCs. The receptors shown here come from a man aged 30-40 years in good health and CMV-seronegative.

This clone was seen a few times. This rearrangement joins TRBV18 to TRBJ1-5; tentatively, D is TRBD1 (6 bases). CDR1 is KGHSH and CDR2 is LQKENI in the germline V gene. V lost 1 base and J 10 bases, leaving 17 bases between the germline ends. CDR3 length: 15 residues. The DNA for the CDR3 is TGTGCCAGCTCACCACAGGACAGTCGGGGTTTACCCCAGCATTTT. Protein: CASSPQDSRGLPQHF.

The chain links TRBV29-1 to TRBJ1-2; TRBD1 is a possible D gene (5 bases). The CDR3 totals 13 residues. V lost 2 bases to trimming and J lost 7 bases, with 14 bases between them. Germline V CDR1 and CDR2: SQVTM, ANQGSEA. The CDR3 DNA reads TGCAGCGTTGAATCGGGCAGGGAGGGTGGCTACACCTTC. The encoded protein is CSVESGREGGYTF.

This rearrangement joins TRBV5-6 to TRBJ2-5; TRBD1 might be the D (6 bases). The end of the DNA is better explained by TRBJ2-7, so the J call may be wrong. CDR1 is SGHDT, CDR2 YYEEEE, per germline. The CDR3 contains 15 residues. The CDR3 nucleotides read TGTGCCAGCACCGGAGTCGAGGCCCGAGGGGGCGAGCAGTACTTC. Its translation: CASTGVEARGGEQYF.

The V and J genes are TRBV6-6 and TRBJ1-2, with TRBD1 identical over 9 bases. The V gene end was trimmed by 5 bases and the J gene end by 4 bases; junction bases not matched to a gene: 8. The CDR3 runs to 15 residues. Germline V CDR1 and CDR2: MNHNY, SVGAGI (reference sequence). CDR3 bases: TGTGCCAGCAGTGTCCCGGGGACAGGGTCCTATGGCTACACCTTC. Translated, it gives CASSVPGTGSYGYTF.

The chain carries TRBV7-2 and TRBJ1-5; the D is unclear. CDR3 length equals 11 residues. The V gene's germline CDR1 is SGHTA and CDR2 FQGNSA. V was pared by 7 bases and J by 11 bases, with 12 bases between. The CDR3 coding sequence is TGTGCCAGCACCCCCTCGGTAGCCCAGCATTTT. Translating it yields CASTPSVAQHF.

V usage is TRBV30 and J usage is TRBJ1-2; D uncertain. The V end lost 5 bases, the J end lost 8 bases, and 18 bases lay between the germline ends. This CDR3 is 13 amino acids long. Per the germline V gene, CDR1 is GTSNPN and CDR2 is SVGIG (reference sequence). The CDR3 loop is CAWGALDSWGYTF. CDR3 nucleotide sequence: TGTGCCTGGGGTGCCTTGGACTCGTGGGGCTACACCTTC.

The CDR3 region is CASSSWPDRSSYEQYF. CDR3 in DNA: TGCGCCAGCAGCTCCTGGCCCGACAGGAGCTCCTACGAGCAGTACTTC. This chain joins TRBV5-1 and TRBJ2-7; D is perhaps TRBD1 (6 bases). This CDR3 comprises 16 residues. V gave up 3 bases and J gave up 0 bases, with 16 bases separating them. CDR1 is SGHRS and CDR2 is YFSETQ in the germline V gene.

CDR3 loop: CASSPQGSNEKLFF. DNA for the CDR3: TGCGCCAGCAGCCCACAGGGCTCTAATGAAAAACTGTTTTTT. The chain employs TRBV5-1 and TRBJ1-4; a possible D gene is TRBD1 (6 bases). The CDR3 is 14 amino acids. Trimming removed 4 bases from V and 3 bases from J, with 10 bases in between. Per germline, CDR1 SGHRS and CDR2 YFSETQ.

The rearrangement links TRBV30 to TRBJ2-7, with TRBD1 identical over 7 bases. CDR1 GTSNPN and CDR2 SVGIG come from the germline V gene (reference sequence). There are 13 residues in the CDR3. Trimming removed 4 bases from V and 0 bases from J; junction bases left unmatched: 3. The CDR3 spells CAWTGGGSYEQYF. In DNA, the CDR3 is TGTGCCTGGACAGGGGGTGGCTCCTACGAGCAGTACTTC.

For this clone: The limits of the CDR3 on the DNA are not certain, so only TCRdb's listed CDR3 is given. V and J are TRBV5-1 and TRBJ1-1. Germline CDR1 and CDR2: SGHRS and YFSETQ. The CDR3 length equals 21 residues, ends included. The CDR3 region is CASSPGGTHTEAFFGQTEAFF.

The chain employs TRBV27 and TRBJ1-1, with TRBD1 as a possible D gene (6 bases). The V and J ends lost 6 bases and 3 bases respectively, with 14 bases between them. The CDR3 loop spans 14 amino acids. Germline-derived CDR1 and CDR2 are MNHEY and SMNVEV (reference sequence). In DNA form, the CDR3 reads TGTGCCAGCAGCCCTCCGGACAGTTACACTGAAGCTTTCTTT. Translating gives CASSPPDSYTEAFF.

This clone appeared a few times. CDR3 sequence reads: CASSLEGLGPDTQYF. CDR3 in DNA: TGTGCCAGCAGTTTGGAGGGTTTAGGTCCAGATACGCAGTATTTT. The chain is built from TRBV7-9 and TRBJ2-3; D possibly corresponds to TRBD2 (6 bases). Trimming shortened V by 6 bases and J by 4 bases, and 17 bases separated the two germline ends. The germline gives CDR1 SEHNR, CDR2 FQNEAQ (reference sequence). The CDR3 consists of 15 residues.

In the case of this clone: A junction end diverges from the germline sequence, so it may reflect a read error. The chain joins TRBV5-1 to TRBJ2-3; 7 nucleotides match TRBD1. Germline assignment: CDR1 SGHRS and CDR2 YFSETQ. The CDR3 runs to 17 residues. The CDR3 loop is CASRFIPNRGSTDTQYF. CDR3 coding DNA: TGCGCCAGCCGCTTCATTCCCAACAGGGGATCCACAGATACGCAGTATTTT. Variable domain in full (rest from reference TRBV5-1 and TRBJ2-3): KAGVTQTPRYLIKTRGQQVTLSCSPISGHRSVSWYQQTPGQGLQFLFEYFSETQRNKGNFPGRFSGRQFSNSRSEMNVSTLELGDSALYLCASRFIPNRGSTDTQYFGPGTRLTVL.